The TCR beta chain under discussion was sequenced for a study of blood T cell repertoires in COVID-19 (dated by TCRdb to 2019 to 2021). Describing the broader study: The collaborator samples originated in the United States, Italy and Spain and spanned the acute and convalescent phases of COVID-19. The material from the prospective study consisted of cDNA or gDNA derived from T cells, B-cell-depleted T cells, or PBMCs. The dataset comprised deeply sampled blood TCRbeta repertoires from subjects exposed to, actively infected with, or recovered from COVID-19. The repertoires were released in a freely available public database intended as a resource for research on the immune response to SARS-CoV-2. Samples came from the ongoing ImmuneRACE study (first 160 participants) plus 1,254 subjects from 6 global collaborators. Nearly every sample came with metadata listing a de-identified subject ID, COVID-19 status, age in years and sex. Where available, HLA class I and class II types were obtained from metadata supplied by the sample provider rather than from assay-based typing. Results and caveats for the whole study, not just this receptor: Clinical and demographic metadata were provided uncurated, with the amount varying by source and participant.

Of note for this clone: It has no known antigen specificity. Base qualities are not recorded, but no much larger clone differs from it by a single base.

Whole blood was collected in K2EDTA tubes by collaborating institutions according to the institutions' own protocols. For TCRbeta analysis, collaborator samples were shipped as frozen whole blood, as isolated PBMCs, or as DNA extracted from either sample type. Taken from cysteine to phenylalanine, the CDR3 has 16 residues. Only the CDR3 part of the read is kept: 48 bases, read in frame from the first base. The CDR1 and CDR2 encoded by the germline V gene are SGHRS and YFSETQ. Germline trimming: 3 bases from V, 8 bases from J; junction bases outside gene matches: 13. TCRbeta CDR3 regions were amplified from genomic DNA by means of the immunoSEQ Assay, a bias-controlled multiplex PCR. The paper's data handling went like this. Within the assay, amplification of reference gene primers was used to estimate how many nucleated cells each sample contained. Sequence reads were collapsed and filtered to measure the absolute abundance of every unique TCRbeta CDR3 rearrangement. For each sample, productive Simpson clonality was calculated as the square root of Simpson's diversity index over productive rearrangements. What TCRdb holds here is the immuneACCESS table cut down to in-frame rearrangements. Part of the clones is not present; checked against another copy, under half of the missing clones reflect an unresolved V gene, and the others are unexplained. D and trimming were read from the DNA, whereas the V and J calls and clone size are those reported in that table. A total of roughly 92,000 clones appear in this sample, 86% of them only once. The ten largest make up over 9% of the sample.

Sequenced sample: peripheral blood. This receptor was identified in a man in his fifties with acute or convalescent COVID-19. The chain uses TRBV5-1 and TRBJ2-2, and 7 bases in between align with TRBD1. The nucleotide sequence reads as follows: TGCGCCAGCAGCTCGTCTTCGGGACAGCGGATGGGGGAGCTGTTTTTT. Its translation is CASSSSSGQRMGELFF.